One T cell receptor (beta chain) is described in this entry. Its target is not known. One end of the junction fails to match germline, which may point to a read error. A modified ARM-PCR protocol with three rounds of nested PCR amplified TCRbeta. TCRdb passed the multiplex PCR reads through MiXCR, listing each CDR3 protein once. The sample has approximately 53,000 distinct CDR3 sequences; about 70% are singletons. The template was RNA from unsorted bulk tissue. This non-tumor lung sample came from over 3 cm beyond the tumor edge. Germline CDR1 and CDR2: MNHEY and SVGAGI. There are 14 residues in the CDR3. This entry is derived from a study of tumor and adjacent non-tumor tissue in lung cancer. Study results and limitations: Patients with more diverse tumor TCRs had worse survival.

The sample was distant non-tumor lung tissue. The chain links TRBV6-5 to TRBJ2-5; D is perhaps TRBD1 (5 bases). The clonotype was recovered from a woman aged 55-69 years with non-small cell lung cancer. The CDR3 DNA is TGTGCCAGCAGTTGGGCAAGGGGTCAAAAGACCCAGAACTTC. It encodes CASSWARGQKTQNF.